What follows is one T cell receptor beta chain and its context. The target of this receptor is not known. Base qualities are not recorded, but no much larger clone differs from it by a single base. CDR1 and CDR2 (SGHNT, YYREEE) derive from the germline V gene (reference sequence). Measured from the cysteine to the phenylalanine, the CDR3 is 16 residues long. Left in the record is the CDR3 DNA by itself, 48 bases read in frame from the first base. For this chain, trimming is 4 bases at the V end and 0 bases at the J end, and the number of junction bases without a gene match is 6. The data originate from a study of cytomegalovirus exposure and HLA in healthy donors (dated by TCRdb to 2016 to 2017). Background for the entire study: An earlier analysis of fewer than 750 of the donors reported around 280 Gb of sequence data and 117 million unique TCR beta sequences obtained from around 170 million T cells. The number of typed donors differed by locus: about 620-640 for A, B, C, DRB1 and DQB1; approximately 520 for DQA1; 606 for DPA1; and about 450 for DPB1. The T cell repertoires of around 730 subjects were profiled by immunosequencing and related to cytomegalovirus serostatus. HLA typing included class I and class II loci at four-digit resolution. About 5 DR-DQ haplotypes were handled as single units for association and clustering, since linkage in the cohort was strong. The study aimed to test whether signatures of past pathogen exposure could be identified by cataloging public T cell receptors. Donor age, sex, ethnicity and CMV serostatus were compiled together with the repertoire data. Around 320 gigabases of sequencing data and approximately 85 million unique TCR sequences were included in an early release covering 550 to 800 HLA-typed donors. An earlier analysis of fewer than 700 of the donors applied high-throughput TCR beta sequencing to assess whether each TCR beta V gene segment acted as functional or pseudogenic. All discovery cohort repertoires had been generated on a single sequencing platform. In the later analysis, no new phenotypic data were used to find candidate immune exposures; instead, reliance was placed on TCR beta sequences and their occurrence across donors. Across 398 genotyped donors of the cohort, an average of roughly 200,000 unique TCR beta nucleotide sequences per donor were sequenced, and 15% to 20% of those sequences were non-productive. Along with the roughly 700-subject first cohort, a separate validation cohort of about 110 different subjects was used. A later genetic analysis took genome-wide SNP genotypes for about three fifths of the 666 donors and used that subset as a discovery cohort. The genetic ancestry cluster associated with self-reported Caucasian donors included about 84% of the approximately 410 genotyped donors. The study combined high-throughput TCR immunosequencing, statistical association of individual TCRs with disease status, and machine learning to predict cytomegalovirus infection status. In a later analysis, previously published TCR beta repertoires from more than 500 donors were re-analyzed and high-resolution HLA genotyping was added so that TCR occurrence patterns could be studied. Study-level results and caveats: In this cohort, only TCR beta chains were sequenced, and detectable features were limited by the absence of alpha or paired-chain data. The only immune exposure information available for the cohort was CMV serostatus. In a later analysis, the rate of TCR association differed among HLA loci, with DRB1 alleles having the most associated TCRs and HLA-C alleles having the fewest. In a later genetic analysis, fewer N-insertions in productive TCRs were reported among donors in an Asian-associated ancestry cluster than the roughly 700-donor mean. A later analysis found that HLA-associated TCR beta chains were more clonally expanded and had lower generation probabilities than equally common non-associated chains. According to a later analysis, parvovirus B19, influenza, CMV and Epstein-Barr virus appeared linked to several top co-occurrence clusters. A further reported finding was that TCR beta sequences accurately predicted the HLA-A and HLA-B alleles for most subjects in the first cohort. When HLA alleles, especially DR and DQ, strongly co-occurred, TCR associations were difficult to assign to individual alleles. HLA typing was unavailable for some donors at each locus, so association tests used only the typed subset. The study listed 164 TCR beta chains as associated with cytomegalovirus. In both the original and validation cohorts, the classifier was reported to diagnose cytomegalovirus status with high specificity and sensitivity. V-gene and J-gene trimming of TCR beta chains was associated with a missense DCLRE1C variant in a later genetic analysis, and the association was replicated in an independent cohort. At a false discovery rate of 0.05, a later analysis linked about 17,000 TCR beta sequences to specific HLA alleles. A cluster of highly shared sequence variants was judged likely to be a technical artifact of the sequencing pipeline. In an earlier analysis of about 600 of the donors, most TCR beta V segments appeared in productive rearrangements about 87% or about 30% of the time, broadly matching IMGT annotations. Fewer than 20 rarely observed V segments, including chromosome 9 orphons, were excluded from the earlier analysis of several hundred of the donors because counts were too low. Correlated functional status among segregating V segments might be attributable to linkage disequilibrium, but an unknown experimental factor could not be ruled out. According to the authors, the approach could potentially be generalized to other disease states and immunological phenotypes. Roughly uniform sequencing depth across donors was assumed in presence/absence analyses, although this assumption may not hold. Most CMV-associated TCR beta chains appeared to be HLA-restricted in a later analysis, and the HLA associations seemed to be driven largely by CMV exposure. In vitro tests confirmed that three of the cytomegalovirus-associated TCR beta chains recognize cytomegalovirus antigens. Most TCR sequences were seen in very few donors, while some public TCRs were found in many individuals. Because the 87-base-pair reads could not distinguish some IMGT-functional V segments, including TRBV6-2 and TRBV6-3, those segments were excluded.

Libraries came from the immunoSEQ multiplex PCR assay. For the multiplex PCR, a mixture combining 60 forward primers for TCR Vbeta segments and 13 reverse primers for TCR Jbeta segments was used. The CDR3 region of rearranged TCR beta genes was amplified from genomic DNA with a multiplex PCR assay. The Illumina HiSeq System was used to sequence the amplified TCR beta libraries as 87-base-pair reads. The published analysis was carried out like this. A later analysis tallied 75 million to 95 million unique TCR beta chains across the 650 to 750 repertoires, and about 10 million of those chains were shared by two or more donors. A nearest-neighbor algorithm error-corrected the raw reads and collapsed the reads into unique sequences, merging closely related sequences to remove PCR and sequencing errors. Alignment of CDR3 sequences to IMGT reference sequences was used to assign V, D and J gene segments. Each retained sequence needed at least a six-nucleotide match to both a V gene segment and a J gene segment. Rearrangements were called productive when the CDR3 lacked stop codons and stayed in frame with V and J; all others were non-productive. Following IMGT convention, CDR3 was defined as the stretch from the second conserved V-encoded cysteine to the conserved J-encoded phenylalanine. The earlier analysis of about 500 of the donors excluded sequences that lacked an unambiguous match to a single V gene segment. An earlier analysis of 587 of the donors called V segments functional above 56.7% productive rearrangements and segregating when the between-donor standard deviation exceeded 5%. A statistical classification framework was built to diagnose cytomegalovirus status from the catalog of TCR beta chain sequences. In a later analysis, V and J genes were assigned by comparing TCR nucleotide sequences against IMGT/GENE-DB human TR gene sequences. A later analysis assigned CDR3 sequences and most-parsimonious VDJ recombination scenarios with the TCRdist pipeline. A later analysis defined each TCR beta chain by its CDR3 amino acid sequence plus V-gene family, and excluded reads lacking a unique V-gene family. To address suspected cross-contamination and a sequencing artifact, a later analysis removed under 600 highly shared, low-generation-probability nucleotide sequences. A later analysis calculated a clonal expansion index for each public chain from normalized within-repertoire ranks of inferred template counts. In a later analysis, generation probabilities were computed with a VDJ recombination model fitted to out-of-frame rearrangements, and the resulting probabilities were checked against IGoR. A later analysis scored TCR-TCR, TCR-HLA and TCR-CMV co-occurrence with hypergeometric tests, applying a repertoire-size bias correction to TCR pairs. False discovery rates were estimated in a later analysis by permuting HLA or CMV assignments 20 times. A later analysis grouped co-occurring TCRs with DBSCAN, adding TCRdist sequence similarity when clustering within HLA-allele-positive subsets. Repertoires with fewer than 30,000 or more than 120,000 public chains, plus five repertoires with anomalous nucleotide sharing, were excluded from co-occurrence clustering. Held by TCRdb, this immuneACCESS table contains in-frame sequences only and omits some clones. Under half of the omission traces to an unresolved V gene where checked; the cause of the rest is unknown. That table gives V, J and clone size, and the DNA gave D and trimming. This sample holds about 140,000 clones; 70% to 75% were observed only once. The biggest ten clones account for 1% to 1.5% of the sample.

In total, around 600 healthy bone marrow donors made up the cohort. At the time of sampling, all cohort members were nominally healthy, though unrecorded immune exposures were likely present. The donor was CMV seronegative and belonged to the group of around 400 seronegative cohort members. A peripheral blood sample was provided by each donor, and peripheral blood mononuclear cells were used for TCR beta sequencing. Genomic DNA was extracted from the blood cell samples with the Qiagen DNeasy Blood Extraction Kit. The rearranged segments are TRBV5-4 and TRBJ1-3; the junction holds 8 bases that match TRBD1. The receptor's source is a woman aged 40 to 49 in good health and CMV-seronegative. Sequencing was done on a sample of PBMCs. The DNA sequence is as follows: TGTGCCAGCAGCAAGGGACAGGAGAGCTCTGGAAACACCATATATTTT. The encoded protein is CASSKGQESSGNTIYF.